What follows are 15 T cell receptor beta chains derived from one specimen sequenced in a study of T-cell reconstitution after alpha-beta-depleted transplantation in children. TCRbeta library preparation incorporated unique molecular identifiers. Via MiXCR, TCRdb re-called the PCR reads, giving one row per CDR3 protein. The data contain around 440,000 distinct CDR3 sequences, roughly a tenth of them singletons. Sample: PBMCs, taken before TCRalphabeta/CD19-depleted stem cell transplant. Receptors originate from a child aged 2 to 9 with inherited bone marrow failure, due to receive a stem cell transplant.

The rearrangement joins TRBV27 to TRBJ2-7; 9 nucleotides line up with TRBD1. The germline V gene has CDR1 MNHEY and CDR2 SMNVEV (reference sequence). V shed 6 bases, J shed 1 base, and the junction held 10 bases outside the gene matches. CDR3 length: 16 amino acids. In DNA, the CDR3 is TGTGCCAGCAGCTCATTAGGGACAGGGAAATCCTACGAGCAGTACTTC. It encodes CASSSLGTGKSYEQYF.

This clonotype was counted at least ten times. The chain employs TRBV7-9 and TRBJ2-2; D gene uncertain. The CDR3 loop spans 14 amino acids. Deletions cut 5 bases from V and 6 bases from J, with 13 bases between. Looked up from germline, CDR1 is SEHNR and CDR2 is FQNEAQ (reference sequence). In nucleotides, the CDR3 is TGTGCCAGCAGCCCTACCGACACCCCCGGGGAGCTGTTTTTT. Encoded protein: CASSPTDTPGELFF.

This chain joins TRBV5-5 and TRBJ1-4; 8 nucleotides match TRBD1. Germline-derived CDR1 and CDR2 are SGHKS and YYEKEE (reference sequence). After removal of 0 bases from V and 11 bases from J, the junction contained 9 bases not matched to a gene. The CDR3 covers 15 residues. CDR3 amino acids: CASSLGTGTGWKLFF. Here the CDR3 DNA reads TGTGCCAGCAGCTTGGGGACAGGGACTGGGTGGAAACTGTTTTTT.

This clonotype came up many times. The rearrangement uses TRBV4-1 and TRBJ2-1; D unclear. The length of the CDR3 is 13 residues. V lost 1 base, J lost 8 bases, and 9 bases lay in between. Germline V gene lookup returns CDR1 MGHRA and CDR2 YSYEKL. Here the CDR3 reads CASSQGPGDEQFF. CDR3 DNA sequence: TGCGCCAGCAGCCAAGGCCCTGGGGATGAGCAGTTCTTC.

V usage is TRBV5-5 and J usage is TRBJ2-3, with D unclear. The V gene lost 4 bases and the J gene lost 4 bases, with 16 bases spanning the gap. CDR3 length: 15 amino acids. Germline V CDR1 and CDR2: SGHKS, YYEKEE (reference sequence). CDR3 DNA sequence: TGTGCCAGCAGCCCTCAATTTGGCTTCCCAGATACGCAGTATTTT. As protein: CASSPQFGFPDTQYF. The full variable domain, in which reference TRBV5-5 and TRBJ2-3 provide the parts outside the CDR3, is DAGVTQSPTHLIKTRGQQVTLRCSPISGHKSVSWYQQVLGQGPQFIFQYYEKEERGRGNFPDRFSARQFPNYSSELNVNALLLGDSALYLCASSPQFGFPDTQYFGPGTRLTVL.

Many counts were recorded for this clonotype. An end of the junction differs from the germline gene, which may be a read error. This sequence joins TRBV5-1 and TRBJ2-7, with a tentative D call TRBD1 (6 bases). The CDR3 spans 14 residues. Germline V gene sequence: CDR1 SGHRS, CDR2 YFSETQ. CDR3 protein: CASSLLQGSYEQYF. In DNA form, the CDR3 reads TGTGCCAGCAGTTTGTTACAGGGATCCTACGAGCAGTACTTC.

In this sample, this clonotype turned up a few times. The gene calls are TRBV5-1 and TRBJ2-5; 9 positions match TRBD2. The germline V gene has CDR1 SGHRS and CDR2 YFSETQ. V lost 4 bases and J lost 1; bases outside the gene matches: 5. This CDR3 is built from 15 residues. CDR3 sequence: CASSKIAGVQETQYF. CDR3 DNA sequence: TGCGCCAGCAGCAAGATAGCGGGAGTCCAAGAGACCCAGTACTTC.

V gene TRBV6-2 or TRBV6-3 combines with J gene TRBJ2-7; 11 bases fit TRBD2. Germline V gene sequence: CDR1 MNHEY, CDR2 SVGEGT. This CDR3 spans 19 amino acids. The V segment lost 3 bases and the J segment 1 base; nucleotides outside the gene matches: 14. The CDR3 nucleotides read TGTGCCAGCAGTTATCCCCTGACTAGCGGGAAGGAGTGGTCCTACGAGCAGTACTTC. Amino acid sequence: CASSYPLTSGKEWSYEQYF.

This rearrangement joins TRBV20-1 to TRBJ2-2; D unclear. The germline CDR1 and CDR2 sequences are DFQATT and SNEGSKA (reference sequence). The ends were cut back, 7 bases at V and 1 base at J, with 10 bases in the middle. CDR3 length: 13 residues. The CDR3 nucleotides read TGCAGTGTCATGACTCTGAACACCGGGGAGCTGTTTTTT. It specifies CSVMTLNTGELFF.

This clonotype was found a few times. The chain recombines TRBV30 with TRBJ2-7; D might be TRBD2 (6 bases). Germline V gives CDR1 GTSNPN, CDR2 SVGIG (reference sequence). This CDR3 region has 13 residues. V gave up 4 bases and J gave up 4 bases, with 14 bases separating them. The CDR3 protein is CAWIPGEDYEQYF. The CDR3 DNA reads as TGTGCCTGGATTCCGGGGGAAGATTACGAGCAGTACTTC.

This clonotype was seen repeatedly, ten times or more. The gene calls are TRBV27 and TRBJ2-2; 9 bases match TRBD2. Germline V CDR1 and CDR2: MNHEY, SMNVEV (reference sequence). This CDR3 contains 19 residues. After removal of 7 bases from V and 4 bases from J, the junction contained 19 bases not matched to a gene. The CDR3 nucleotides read TGTGCCAGCACCCGATGGTTTGGTAGCGGGAGTTTGGGCACCGGGGAGCTGTTTTTT. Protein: CASTRWFGSGSLGTGELFF.

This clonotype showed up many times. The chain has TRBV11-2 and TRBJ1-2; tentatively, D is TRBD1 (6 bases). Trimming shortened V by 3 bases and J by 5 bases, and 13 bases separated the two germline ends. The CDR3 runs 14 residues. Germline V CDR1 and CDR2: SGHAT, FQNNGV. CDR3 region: CASSLGGPGYGYTF. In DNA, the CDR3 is TGTGCCAGCAGCTTGGGGGGGCCCGGGTATGGCTACACCTTC.

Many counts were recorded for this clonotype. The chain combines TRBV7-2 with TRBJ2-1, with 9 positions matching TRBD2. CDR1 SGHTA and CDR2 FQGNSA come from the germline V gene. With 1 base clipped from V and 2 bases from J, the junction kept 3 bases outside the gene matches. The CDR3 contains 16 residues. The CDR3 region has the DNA TGTGCCAGCAGCTTAGTCGGCGGGGGGGCCTACAATGAGCAGTTCTTC. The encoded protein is CASSLVGGGAYNEQFF.

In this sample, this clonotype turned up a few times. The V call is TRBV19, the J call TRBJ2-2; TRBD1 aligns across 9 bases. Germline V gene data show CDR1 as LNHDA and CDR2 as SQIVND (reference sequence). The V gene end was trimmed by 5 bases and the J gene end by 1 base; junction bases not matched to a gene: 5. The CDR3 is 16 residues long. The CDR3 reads CASSSQGAWNTGELFF. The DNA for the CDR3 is TGTGCCAGTAGTTCACAGGGGGCTTGGAACACCGGGGAGCTGTTTTTT.

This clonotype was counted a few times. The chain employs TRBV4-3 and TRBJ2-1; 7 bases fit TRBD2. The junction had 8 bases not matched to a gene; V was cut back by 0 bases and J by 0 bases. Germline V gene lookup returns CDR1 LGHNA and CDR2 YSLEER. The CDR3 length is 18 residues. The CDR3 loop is CASSQDETIAGSYNEQFF. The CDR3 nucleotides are TGCGCCAGCAGCCAAGATGAAACTATAGCGGGCTCCTACAATGAGCAGTTCTTC.